These T cell receptor beta chains were read from a single sample in a study of OX40 agonist ivuxolimab in advanced cancers. The table came from immunoSEQ multiplex PCR; TCRdb's copy has only in-frame clones and leaves some out. The table records some 60,000 clones, roughly 85% of them present only once. The sequences come from CD4+ or CD8+ T cells sorted from blood, collected in a trial of the OX40 agonist ivuxolimab. Receptors were obtained from an adult with an advanced solid tumor such as melanoma, head and neck, liver or kidney cancer. Both conserved end residues are part of each CDR3. The D gene is left open where the match is weak. Clone size is shown for a subset of rows, as once, few, many or a class of expanded clone.

v_gene: TRBV5-1; d_gene: TRBD1; j_gene: TRBJ1-2; abundance: .; CDR3nt: TGCGCCAGCAGCTTGGAGTCAGGGGGCCTCTATGGCTACACCTTC; CDR3aa: CASSLESGGLYGYTF
v_gene: TRBV5-1; d_gene: TRBD2; j_gene: TRBJ2-1; abundance: once; CDR3nt: TGCGCCAGCAGCCGAGCGGGGGGGCACCCTGAGCAGTTCTTC; CDR3aa: CASSRAGGHPEQFF
v_gene: TRBV6-1; d_gene: TRBD1; j_gene: TRBJ2-7; abundance: .; CDR3nt: TGTGCCAGCACCCCAGGGGGCTTTGCGTACGAGCAGTACTTC; CDR3aa: CASTPGGFAYEQYF
v_gene: TRBV11-2; d_gene: .; j_gene: TRBJ2-7; abundance: .; CDR3nt: TGTGCCAGCAGCTTGGGTTTAATAACCTACGAGCAGTACTTC; CDR3aa: CASSLGLITYEQYF
v_gene: TRBV5-1; d_gene: TRBD1; j_gene: TRBJ1-3; abundance: .; CDR3nt: TGCGCCAGCAGCTCTGGACAGGGTACTTCTGGAAACACCATATATTTT; CDR3aa: CASSSGQGTSGNTIYF
v_gene: TRBV7-8; d_gene: TRBD1; j_gene: TRBJ1-5; abundance: .; CDR3nt: TGTGCCAGCAGCTTCGGACAGGGAGGAAATCAGCCCCAGCATTTT; CDR3aa: CASSFGQGGNQPQHF
v_gene: TRBV7-9; d_gene: TRBD2; j_gene: TRBJ2-2; abundance: .; CDR3nt: TGTGCCAGCAGCTTGGCGGGGGGGCCGGTCACCGGGGAGCTGTTTTTT; CDR3aa: CASSLAGGPVTGELFF
v_gene: TRBV5-1; d_gene: TRBD1; j_gene: TRBJ1-1; abundance: .; CDR3nt: TGCGCCAGCAGCTTTTCATTTCGGGACAGATTGAACACTGAAGCTTTCTTT; CDR3aa: CASSFSFRDRLNTEAFF
v_gene: TRBV5-4; d_gene: .; j_gene: TRBJ1-6; abundance: few; CDR3nt: TGTGCCAGCAGCCCTCCAGGTGATTGGATTTCAGGCTCACCCCTCCACTTT; CDR3aa: CASSPPGDWISGSPLHF
v_gene: TRBV7-9; d_gene: .; j_gene: TRBJ2-7; abundance: .; CDR3nt: TGTGCCAGCAGCCCCGAAGACAGGAGGCCCAGGGACTGGGTGCAGTACTTC; CDR3aa: CASSPEDRRPRDWVQYF